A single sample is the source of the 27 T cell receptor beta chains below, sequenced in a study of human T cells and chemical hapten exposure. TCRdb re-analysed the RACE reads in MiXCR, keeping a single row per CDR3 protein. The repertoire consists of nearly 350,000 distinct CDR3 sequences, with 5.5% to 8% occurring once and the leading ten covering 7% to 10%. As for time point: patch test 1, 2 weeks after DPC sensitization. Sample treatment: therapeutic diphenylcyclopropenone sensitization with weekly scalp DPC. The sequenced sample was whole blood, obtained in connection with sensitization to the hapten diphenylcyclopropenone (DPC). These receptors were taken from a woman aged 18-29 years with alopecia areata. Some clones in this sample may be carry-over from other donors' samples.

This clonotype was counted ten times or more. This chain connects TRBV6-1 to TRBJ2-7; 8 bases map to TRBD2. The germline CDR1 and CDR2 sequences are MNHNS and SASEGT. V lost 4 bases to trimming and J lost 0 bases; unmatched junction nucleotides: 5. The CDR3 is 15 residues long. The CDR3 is CASSANSGASYEQYF. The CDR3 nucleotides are TGTGCCAGCAGTGCGAATAGCGGGGCCTCCTACGAGCAGTACTTC.

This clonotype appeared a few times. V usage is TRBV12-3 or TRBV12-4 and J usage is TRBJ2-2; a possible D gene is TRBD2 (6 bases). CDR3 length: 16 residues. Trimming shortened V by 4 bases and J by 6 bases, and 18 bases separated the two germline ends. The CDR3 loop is CASSSFIGGLSGELFF. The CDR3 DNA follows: TGTGCCAGCAGTTCCTTTATCGGGGGTTTGTCCGGGGAGCTGTTTTTT.

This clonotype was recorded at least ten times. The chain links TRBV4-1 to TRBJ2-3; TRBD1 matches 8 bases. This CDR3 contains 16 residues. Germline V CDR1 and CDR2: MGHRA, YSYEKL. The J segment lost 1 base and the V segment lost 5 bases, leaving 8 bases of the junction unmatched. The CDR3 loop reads CASSLFPDRGTDTQYF. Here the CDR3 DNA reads TGCGCCAGCAGCTTGTTTCCGGACAGGGGCACAGATACGCAGTATTTT.

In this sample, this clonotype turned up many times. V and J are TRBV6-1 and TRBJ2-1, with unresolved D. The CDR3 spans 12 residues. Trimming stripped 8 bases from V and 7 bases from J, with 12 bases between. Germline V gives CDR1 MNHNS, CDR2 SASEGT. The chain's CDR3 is CASRSVLNEQFF. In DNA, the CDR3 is TGTGCCAGCCGTTCCGTTCTGAATGAGCAGTTCTTC.

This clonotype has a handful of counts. The CDR3: CASSSTDRVQPYEQYF. CDR3 nucleotide sequence: TGTGCCAGCAGCTCCACGGACAGGGTACAACCCTACGAGCAGTACTTC. The chain has TRBV7-9 and TRBJ2-7; 8 positions match TRBD1. The CDR3 spans 16 residues. CDR1 and CDR2 (germline): SEHNR, FQNEAQ (reference sequence). Unmatched junction bases numbered 10, after V lost 4 bases and J lost 2 bases.

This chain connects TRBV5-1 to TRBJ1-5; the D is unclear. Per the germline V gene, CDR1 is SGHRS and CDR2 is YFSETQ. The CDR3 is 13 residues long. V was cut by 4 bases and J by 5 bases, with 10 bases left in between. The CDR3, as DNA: TGCGCCAGCAGCGCTAGGGATGATCAGCCCCAGCATTTT. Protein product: CASSARDDQPQHF. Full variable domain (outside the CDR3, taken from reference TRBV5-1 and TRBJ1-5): KAGVTQTPRYLIKTRGQQVTLSCSPISGHRSVSWYQQTPGQGLQFLFEYFSETQRNKGNFPGRFSGRQFSNSRSEMNVSTLELGDSALYLCASSARDDQPQHFGDGTRLSIL.

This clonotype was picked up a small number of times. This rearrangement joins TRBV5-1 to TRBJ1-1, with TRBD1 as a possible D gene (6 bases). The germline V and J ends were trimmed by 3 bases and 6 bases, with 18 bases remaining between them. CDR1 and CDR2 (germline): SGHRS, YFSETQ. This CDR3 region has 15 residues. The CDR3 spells CASSSTLQGKSEAFF. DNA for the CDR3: TGCGCCAGCAGCTCGACACTTCAGGGGAAATCTGAAGCTTTCTTT. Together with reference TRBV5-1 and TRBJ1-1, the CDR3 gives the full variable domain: KAGVTQTPRYLIKTRGQQVTLSCSPISGHRSVSWYQQTPGQGLQFLFEYFSETQRNKGNFPGRFSGRQFSNSRSEMNVSTLELGDSALYLCASSSTLQGKSEAFFGQGTRLTVV.

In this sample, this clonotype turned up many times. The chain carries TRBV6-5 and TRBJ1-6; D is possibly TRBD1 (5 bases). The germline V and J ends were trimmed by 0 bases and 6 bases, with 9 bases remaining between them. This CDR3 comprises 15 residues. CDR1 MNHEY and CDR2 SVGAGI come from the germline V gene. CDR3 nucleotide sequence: TGTGCCAGCAGTTACTCCGGGGGTTCTAATTCACCCCTCCACTTT. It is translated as CASSYSGGSNSPLHF.

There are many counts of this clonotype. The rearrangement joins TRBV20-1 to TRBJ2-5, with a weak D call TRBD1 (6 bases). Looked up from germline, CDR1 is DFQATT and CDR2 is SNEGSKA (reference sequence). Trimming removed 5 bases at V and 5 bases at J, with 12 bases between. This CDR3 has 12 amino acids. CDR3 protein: CSAAQGLETQYF. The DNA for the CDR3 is TGCAGTGCTGCACAGGGATTGGAGACCCAGTACTTC.

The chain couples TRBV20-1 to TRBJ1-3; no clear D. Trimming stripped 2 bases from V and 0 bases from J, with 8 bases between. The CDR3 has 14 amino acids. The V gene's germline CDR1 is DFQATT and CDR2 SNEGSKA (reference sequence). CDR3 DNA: TGCAGTGCTAGAAACGGGTACTCTGGAAACACCATATATTTT. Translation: CSARNGYSGNTIYF.

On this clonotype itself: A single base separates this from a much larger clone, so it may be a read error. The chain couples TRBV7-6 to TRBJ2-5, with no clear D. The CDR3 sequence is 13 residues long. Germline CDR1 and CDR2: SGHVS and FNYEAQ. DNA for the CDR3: TGTGCCAGCAGCTTAGTAACGCAAGAGACCAAGTACTTC. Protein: CASSLVTQETKYF.

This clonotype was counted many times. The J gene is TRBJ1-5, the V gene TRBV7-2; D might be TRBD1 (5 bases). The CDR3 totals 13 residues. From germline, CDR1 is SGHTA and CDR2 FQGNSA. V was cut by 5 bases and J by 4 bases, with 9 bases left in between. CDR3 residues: CASSVQGNQPQHF. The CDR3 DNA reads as TGTGCCAGCAGCGTGCAGGGTAATCAGCCCCAGCATTTT.

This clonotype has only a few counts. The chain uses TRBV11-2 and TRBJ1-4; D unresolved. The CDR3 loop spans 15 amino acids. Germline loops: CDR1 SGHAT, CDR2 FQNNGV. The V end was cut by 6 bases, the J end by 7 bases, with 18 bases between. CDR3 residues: CASRSWGGRSEKLFF. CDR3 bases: TGTGCCAGCAGATCATGGGGAGGGAGGAGTGAAAAACTGTTTTTT.

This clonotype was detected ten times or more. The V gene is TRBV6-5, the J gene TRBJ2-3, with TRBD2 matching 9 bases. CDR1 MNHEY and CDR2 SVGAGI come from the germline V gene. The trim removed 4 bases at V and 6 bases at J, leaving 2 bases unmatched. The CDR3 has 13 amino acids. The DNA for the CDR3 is TGTGCCAGCAGTTCTAGCGGGGCGGATACGCAGTATTTT. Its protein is CASSSSGADTQYF.

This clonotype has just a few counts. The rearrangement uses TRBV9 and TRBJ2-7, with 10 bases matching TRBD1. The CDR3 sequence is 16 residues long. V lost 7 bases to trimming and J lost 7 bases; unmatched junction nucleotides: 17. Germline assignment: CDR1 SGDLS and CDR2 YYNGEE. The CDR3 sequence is CASASDLGTGVDEQYF. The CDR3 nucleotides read TGTGCCAGCGCGAGCGACTTAGGGACAGGGGTAGATGAGCAGTACTTC.

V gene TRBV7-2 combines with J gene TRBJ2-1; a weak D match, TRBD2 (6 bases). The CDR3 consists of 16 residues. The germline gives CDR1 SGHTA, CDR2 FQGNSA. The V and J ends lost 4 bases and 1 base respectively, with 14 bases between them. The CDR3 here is CASSSAGSGSYNEQFF. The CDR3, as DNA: TGTGCCAGCAGCTCGGCGGGTAGCGGTTCCTACAATGAGCAGTTCTTC.

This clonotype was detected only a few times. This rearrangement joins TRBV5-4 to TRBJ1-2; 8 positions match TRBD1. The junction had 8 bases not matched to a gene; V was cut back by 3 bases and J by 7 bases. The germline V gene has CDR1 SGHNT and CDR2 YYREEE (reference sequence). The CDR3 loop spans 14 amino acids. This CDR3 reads CASSYTGGEGGYTF. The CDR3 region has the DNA TGTGCCAGCAGCTATACAGGGGGGGAAGGTGGCTACACCTTC.

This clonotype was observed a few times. CDR3 bases: TGTGCCAGCAAAAGCGGGGGGGCTACAGATACGCAGTATTTT. As protein: CASKSGGATDTQYF. The chain joins TRBV5-4 to TRBJ2-3; 10 positions match TRBD2. Trimming cost V 6 bases and J 3 bases; bases outside gene matches: 4. Germline V gene data show CDR1 as SGHNT and CDR2 as YYREEE (reference sequence). The CDR3 has 14 residues.

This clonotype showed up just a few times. As DNA, the CDR3 is TGTGCCAGCAGTTCCGTTCTAGACAGGGGCAATCAGCCCCAGCATTTT. Its translation: CASSSVLDRGNQPQHF. This rearrangement joins TRBV28 to TRBJ1-5, with 7 bases fitting TRBD1. This CDR3 spans 16 amino acids. Germline V CDR1 and CDR2: MDHEN, SYDVKM. The V segment lost 4 bases and the J segment 2 bases; nucleotides outside the gene matches: 8.

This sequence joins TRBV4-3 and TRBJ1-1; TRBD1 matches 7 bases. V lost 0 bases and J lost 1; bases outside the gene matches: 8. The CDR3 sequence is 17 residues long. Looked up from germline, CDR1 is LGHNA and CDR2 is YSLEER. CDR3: CASSQDGPPGGNTEAFF. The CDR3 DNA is TGCGCCAGCAGCCAAGATGGCCCACCAGGGGGGAACACTGAAGCTTTCTTT.

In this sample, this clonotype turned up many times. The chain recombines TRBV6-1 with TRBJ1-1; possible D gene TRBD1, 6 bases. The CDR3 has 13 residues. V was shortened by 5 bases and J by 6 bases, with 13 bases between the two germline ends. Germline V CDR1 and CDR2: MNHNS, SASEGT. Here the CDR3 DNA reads TGTGCCAGCAGTATCAGGGGTTTGGCTGAAGCTTTCTTT. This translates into CASSIRGLAEAFF.

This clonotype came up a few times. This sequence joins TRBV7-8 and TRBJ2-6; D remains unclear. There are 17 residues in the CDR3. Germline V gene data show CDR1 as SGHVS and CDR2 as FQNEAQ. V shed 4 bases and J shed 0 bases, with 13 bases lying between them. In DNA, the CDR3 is TGTGCCAGCAGCTACGTGATTCAGAGCTCTGGGGCCAACGTCCTGACTTTC. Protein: CASSYVIQSSGANVLTF.

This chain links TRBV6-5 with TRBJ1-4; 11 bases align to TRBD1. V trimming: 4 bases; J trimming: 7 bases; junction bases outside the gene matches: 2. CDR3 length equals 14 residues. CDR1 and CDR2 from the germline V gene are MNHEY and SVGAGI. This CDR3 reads CASSSGTGGEKLFF. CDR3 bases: TGTGCCAGCAGTTCCGGGACAGGGGGTGAAAAACTGTTTTTT.

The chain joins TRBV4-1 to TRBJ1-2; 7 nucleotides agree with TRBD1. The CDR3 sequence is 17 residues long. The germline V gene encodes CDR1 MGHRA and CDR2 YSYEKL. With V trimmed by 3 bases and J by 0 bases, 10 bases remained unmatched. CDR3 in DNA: TGCGCCAGCAGCCAGGCTCCGGGACAGAAAGCTAACTATGGCTACACCTTC. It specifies CASSQAPGQKANYGYTF.

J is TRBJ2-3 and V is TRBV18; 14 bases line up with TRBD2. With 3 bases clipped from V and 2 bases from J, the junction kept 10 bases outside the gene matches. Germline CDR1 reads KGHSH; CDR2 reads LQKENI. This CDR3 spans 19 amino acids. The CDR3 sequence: CASSPRLAGGPNNTDTQYF. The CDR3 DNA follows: TGTGCCAGCTCACCCCGACTAGCGGGGGGGCCAAACAACACAGATACGCAGTATTTT.

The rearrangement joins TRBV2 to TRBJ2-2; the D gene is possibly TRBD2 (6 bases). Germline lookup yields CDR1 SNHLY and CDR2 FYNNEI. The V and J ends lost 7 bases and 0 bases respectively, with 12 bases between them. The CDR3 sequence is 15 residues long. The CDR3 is CASTPGLTNTGELFF. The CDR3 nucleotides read TGTGCCAGCACCCCGGGACTGACGAACACCGGGGAGCTGTTTTTT.

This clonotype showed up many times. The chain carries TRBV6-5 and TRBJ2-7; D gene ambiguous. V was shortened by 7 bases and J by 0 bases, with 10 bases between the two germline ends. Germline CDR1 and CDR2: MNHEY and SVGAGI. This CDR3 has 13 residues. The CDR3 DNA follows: TGTGCCAGCACTGACGTACGCTCCTACGAGCAGTACTTC. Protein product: CASTDVRSYEQYF.